This T cell receptor beta chain was sequenced in a study of molecular identifiers for immune sequencing clone quantification. Naive CD8 T cells, phenotype CD8+CD4-CCR7+CD45RA+, were sorted. MiXCR, run by TCRdb on the PCR reads, gives a single entry per CDR3 protein. The table shows about 320,000 distinct CDR3 sequences, with over 20% occurring only once. This clonotype showed up just once. Given a much more abundant clone one base away, this may be a read error. Since the CDR3 does not end with the conserved phenylalanine or tryptophan, this likely comes from a read error. CDR1 and CDR2 (germline): SGHVS, FNYEAQ. Trimming took 0 bases from V and 6 from J; bases not matched to a gene: 11. This CDR3 has 17 residues.

The chain employs TRBV7-6 and TRBJ2-3; 8 bases line up with TRBD2. Sequencing input: naive CD8+ T cells from blood, with Jurkat cell RNA spiked in. Subset reported: FACS-sorted CD8+CD4-CCR7+CD45RA+ naive T cells. The TCR comes from a human donor in good health. Some libraries in this study had Jurkat cell RNA spiked in. CDR3 loop: CASSLAGGGPASDTQYL. CDR3 in DNA: TGTGCCAGCAGCTTAGCTGGCGGGGGGCCGGCGTCGGATACGCAGTATCTT.